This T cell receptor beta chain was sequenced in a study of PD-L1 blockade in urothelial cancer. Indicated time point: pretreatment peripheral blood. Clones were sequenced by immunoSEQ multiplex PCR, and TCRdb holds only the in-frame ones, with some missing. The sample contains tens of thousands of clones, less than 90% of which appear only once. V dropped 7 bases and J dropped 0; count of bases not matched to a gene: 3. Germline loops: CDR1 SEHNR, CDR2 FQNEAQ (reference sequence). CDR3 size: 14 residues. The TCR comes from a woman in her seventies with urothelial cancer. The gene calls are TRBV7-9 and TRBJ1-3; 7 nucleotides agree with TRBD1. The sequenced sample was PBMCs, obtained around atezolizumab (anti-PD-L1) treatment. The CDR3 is CASIRDSSGNTIYF. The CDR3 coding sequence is TGTGCCAGCATCAGGGACAGCTCTGGAAACACCATATATTTT.